This T cell receptor (beta chain) appears in the sequencing data of a study of early T cells in non-severe SARS-CoV-2 infection. This clonotype was observed at least ten times. Researchers tagged individual cDNA molecules with unique molecular identifiers. MiXCR, applied by TCRdb to the 5' RACE reads, yields one record per CDR3 protein. The sample lists some 32,000 distinct CDR3 sequences, about 3.9% occurring once. V lost 0 bases, J lost 5 bases, and 11 bases lay in between. The CDR3 totals 15 residues. Germline V gene sequence: CDR1 SGHTA, CDR2 FQGNSA. This chain joins TRBV7-2 and TRBJ1-5, with D unclear. This clonotype was obtained from an adult who was a healthcare worker with PCR-confirmed SARS-CoV-2 infection or an uninfected control (not recorded which). The sequencing input was whole blood. Here the CDR3 DNA reads TGTGCCAGCAGCTTAGCGCTGTCAGTTCATCAGCCCCAGCATTTT. This encodes CASSLALSVHQPQHF.